What follows are 14 T cell receptor beta chains derived from one specimen sequenced in a study of cytomegalovirus exposure and HLA in healthy donors (dated by TCRdb to about 2017). The library came from the immunoSEQ multiplex PCR assay. For the multiplex PCR, a mixture combining 60 forward primers for TCR Vbeta segments and 13 reverse primers for TCR Jbeta segments was used. Held by TCRdb, this immuneACCESS table contains in-frame sequences only and omits some clones. Under half of the omission traces to an unresolved V gene where checked; the cause of the rest is unknown. Within this sample are 150,000 to 200,000 clones, with 79% of them counted one time only. Clones ranked in the top ten supply approximately 4% of the sample. Sequenced sample: PBMCs. These receptors were obtained from a woman in her twenties or thirties in good health and CMV-seropositive.

The chain is built from TRBV19 and TRBJ2-1, with a weak D call TRBD1 (6 bases). V was pared by 6 bases and J by 2 bases, with 11 bases between. Germline CDR1 and CDR2: LNHDA and SQIVND (reference sequence). CDR3 length equals 14 residues. The CDR3 region has the DNA TGTGCCAGTAGACTTCAGGGGACCTACAATGAGCAGTTCTTC. This translates into CASRLQGTYNEQFF.

The V gene is TRBV5-1, the J gene TRBJ2-7, with 7 nucleotides matching TRBD1. Germline CDR1 is SGHRS and CDR2 is YFSETQ. Trimming took 0 bases from V and 3 from J; bases not matched to a gene: 3. The CDR3 is 14 residues long. In DNA form, the CDR3 reads TGCGCCAGCAGCTTGGGGACAGGACTCTACGAGCAGTACTTC. Its protein is CASSLGTGLYEQYF. Full variable domain (remainder filled in from reference TRBV5-1 and TRBJ2-7): KAGVTQTPRYLIKTRGQQVTLSCSPISGHRSVSWYQQTPGQGLQFLFEYFSETQRNKGNFPGRFSGRQFSNSRSEMNVSTLELGDSALYLCASSLGTGLYEQYFGPGTRLTVT.

The chain combines TRBV11-2 with TRBJ2-6; 8 bases are shared with TRBD1. Germline V gene lookup returns CDR1 SGHAT and CDR2 FQNNGV. This CDR3 has 19 amino acids. Unmatched junction bases numbered 11, after V lost 4 bases and J lost 0 bases. DNA of the CDR3: TGTGCCAGCAGCTCCCTTCCGGGACAGGCTCACTCTGGGGCCAACGTCCTGACTTTC. Residues: CASSSLPGQAHSGANVLTF.

The chain combines TRBV7-2 with TRBJ2-3; 10 bases are a match to TRBD2. CDR1 is SGHTA, CDR2 FQGNSA, per germline. The length of the CDR3 is 15 residues. Trimming cost V 5 bases and J 2 bases; bases outside gene matches: 4. CDR3 sequence reads: CASSKSGGATDTQYF. DNA for the CDR3: TGTGCCAGCAGCAAAAGCGGGGGGGCCACAGATACGCAGTATTTT.

Written as DNA, the CDR3 is TGTGCCAGCAGCGCGACAGGGCGGAGGGATCAGCCCCAGCATTTT. Its protein is CASSATGRRDQPQHF. The chain combines TRBV27 with TRBJ1-5; 7 bases are shared with TRBD1. The CDR3 length is 15 residues. V dropped 6 bases and J dropped 5; count of bases not matched to a gene: 10. Looked up from germline, CDR1 is MNHEY and CDR2 is SMNVEV (reference sequence).

This clone was seen a few times. V is TRBV28 and J is TRBJ1-1; TRBD1 matches at 8 bases. Per the germline V gene, CDR1 is MDHEN and CDR2 is SYDVKM. V dropped 6 bases and J dropped 5; count of bases not matched to a gene: 17. The CDR3 covers 17 residues. CDR3: CASSRFTLRGLDTEAFF. DNA for the CDR3: TGTGCCAGCAGCCGATTCACACTCAGGGGGCTAGATACTGAAGCTTTCTTT.

The chain uses TRBV5-6 and TRBJ2-3; D gene unclear. The CDR3 length is 14 residues. The ends were cut back, 0 bases at V and 9 bases at J, with 14 bases in the middle. In germline, CDR1 is SGHDT, CDR2 YYEEEE. The CDR3 DNA is TGTGCCAGCAGCTTGGCTCCGGGTAGTTACACGCAGTATTTT. Protein sequence: CASSLAPGSYTQYF.

The chain combines TRBV11-2 with TRBJ2-5; 7 bases map to TRBD2. Germline V CDR1 and CDR2: SGHAT, FQNNGV. With 4 bases clipped from V and 5 bases from J, the junction kept 10 bases outside the gene matches. The CDR3 is made up of 15 amino acids. In DNA form, the CDR3 reads TGTGCCAGCAGCTCCCGTATAGCGGGCCGGGAGACCCAGTACTTC. Its protein product is CASSSRIAGRETQYF.

This chain links TRBV4-1 with TRBJ1-4; 8 bases map to TRBD1. Germline lookup yields CDR1 MGHRA and CDR2 YSYEKL. Unmatched junction bases numbered 10, after V lost 4 bases and J lost 0 bases. The CDR3 totals 18 residues. CDR3 region: CASSRSGTGFTTNEKLFF. The CDR3 nucleotides read TGCGCCAGCAGCCGGTCCGGGACAGGTTTCACAACTAATGAAAAACTGTTTTTT.

This CDR3 reads CASSFPRGANTEAFF. The CDR3 nucleotides read TGTGCCAGCAGCTTCCCCCGGGGGGCGAACACTGAAGCTTTCTTT. This chain joins TRBV7-9 and TRBJ1-1, with D maybe TRBD1 (6 bases). The CDR3 length is 15 residues. CDR1 is SEHNR and CDR2 is FQNEAQ in the germline V gene (reference sequence). Trimming stripped 3 bases from V and 1 base from J, with 12 bases between.

V and J are TRBV7-2 and TRBJ2-2, with a weak D call TRBD2 (5 bases). Trimming removed 5 bases from V and 3 bases from J, with 10 bases in between. The CDR3 runs 14 residues. CDR1 is SGHTA, CDR2 FQGNSA, per germline. CDR3 protein: CASSDGLYTGELFF. CDR3 coding DNA: TGTGCCAGCAGCGATGGACTTTACACCGGGGAGCTGTTTTTT.

The chain couples TRBV7-9 to TRBJ2-3, with 10 bases identical to TRBD1. The CDR3 contains 15 residues. Per the germline V gene, CDR1 is SEHNR and CDR2 is FQNEAQ (reference sequence). Unmatched junction bases numbered 5, after V lost 2 bases and J lost 6 bases. In DNA, the CDR3 is TGTGCCAGCAGCTTATACGACAGGGGGCTGGATACGCAGTATTTT. Its translation is CASSLYDRGLDTQYF.

The chain has TRBV5-5 and TRBJ1-6, with D perhaps TRBD1 (6 bases). This CDR3 has 14 amino acids. Trimming left V 0 bases short and J 6 bases short, with 7 bases between. CDR1 and CDR2 (germline): SGHKS, YYEKEE (reference sequence). The CDR3 coding sequence is TGTGCCAGCAGCTTGGCACAGGGTAATTCACCCCTCCACTTT. Translation gives CASSLAQGNSPLHF.

The V and J genes are TRBV7-2 and TRBJ2-5, with a weak D call TRBD1 (6 bases). Germline assignment: CDR1 SGHTA and CDR2 FQGNSA. The CDR3 consists of 15 residues. Trimming removed 4 bases from V and 4 bases from J, with 16 bases in between. The CDR3 is CASSWNRDWGETQYF. The CDR3 DNA sequence: TGTGCCAGCAGCTGGAACAGGGATTGGGGAGAGACCCAGTACTTC.